Below are 18 T cell receptor beta chains sequenced from a single sample in a study of Ad26.COV2.S vaccination and SARS-CoV-2 variants. The repertoire was sequenced with immunoSEQ multiplex PCR; TCRdb's copy has only in-frame clones and lacks some. The sample comprises 440,000 or so clones, 90% of which are singletons, and under 4.5% rests with the top ten. Described treatment: roughly 19 received Ad26.COV2.S at low or high dose, single or two shots; about 5 received placebo; per-sample allocation not given. The study sampled participants on day 63 after the first vaccine or placebo injection. The sample here was peripheral blood, taken in a trial of Ad26.COV2.S vaccine versus placebo. The source is a person aged 18-60 years who received the Ad26.COV2.S COVID-19 vaccine or a placebo.

The count of this clone is one. The junction shows a germline mismatch at one end, possibly a read error. The V gene is TRBV7-7, the J gene TRBJ2-5; TRBD2 aligns across 9 bases. Germline CDR1 and CDR2: SSHAT and FNYEAQ (reference sequence). This CDR3 is 15 amino acids long. The chain's CDR3 is CASSPLAGVGETQYF. The CDR3, as DNA: TGTGCTAGCAGCCCGTTAGCGGGAGTCGGGGAGACCCAGTACTTC.

The chain uses TRBV9 and TRBJ2-5; TRBD1 matches at 7 bases. The CDR3 contains 15 residues. In germline, CDR1 is SGDLS, CDR2 YYNGEE. Losses at the gene ends were 3 bases for V and 2 bases for J; bases not matched to a gene: 7. The DNA of the CDR3 is TGTGCCAGCAGCGGACGACAGGGAGAACAAGAGACCCAGTACTTC. Residues: CASSGRQGEQETQYF.

CDR3 in amino acids: CASSQAGGGGYGYTF. The CDR3 coding sequence is TGTGCCAGCAGCCAAGCGGGAGGGGGCGGCTATGGCTACACCTTC. The V gene is TRBV3-1 (or the pseudogene TRBV3-2), the J gene TRBJ1-2, with 7 bases aligning to TRBD1. Trimming took 1 base from V and 4 from J; bases not matched to a gene: 6. This CDR3 is 15 amino acids long. Germline V gives CDR1 LGHDT, CDR2 YNNKEL (reference sequence).

The rearrangement joins TRBV2 to TRBJ2-5, with 8 bases identical to TRBD2. CDR3 size: 13 residues. CDR1 and CDR2 (germline): SNHLY, FYNNEI. The ends lost 7 bases at V and 5 bases at J; junction bases unmatched: 6. In DNA, the CDR3 is TGTGCCAGCACGGGAGGGAGGTTGGAGACCCAGTACTTC. Encoded protein: CASTGGRLETQYF.

The chain has TRBV27 and TRBJ2-7, with D perhaps TRBD2 (6 bases). The CDR3 extends over 15 amino acids. V lost 5 bases, J lost 3 bases, and 17 bases lay in between. Germline CDR1 and CDR2: MNHEY and SMNVEV (reference sequence). The CDR3 nucleotides are TGTGCCAGCAGTCCCCGGGGGTGGGGTTTCTACGAGCAGTACTTC. Its protein product is CASSPRGWGFYEQYF.

The chain links TRBV27 to TRBJ2-5, with D unresolved. Germline CDR1 is MNHEY and CDR2 is SMNVEV (reference sequence). Between the trimmed V and J ends, which lost 8 bases and 2 bases, there was a span of 9 bases. This CDR3 spans 12 amino acids. The CDR3: CASSRTQETQYF. DNA of the CDR3: TGTGCCAGCTCCCGGACGCAAGAGACCCAGTACTTC.

CDR3 region: CASSGGTETSTNEKLFF. CDR3 sequence (DNA): TGCGCCAGCAGCGGGGGGACAGAGACTTCAACTAATGAAAAACTGTTTTTT. J is TRBJ1-4 and V is TRBV5-1; TRBD1 matches 7 bases. With 4 bases clipped from V and 0 bases from J, the junction kept 9 bases outside the gene matches. The V gene's germline CDR1 is SGHRS and CDR2 YFSETQ. The length of the CDR3 is 17 residues.

In this sample, this clone turned up once. The chain couples TRBV5-6 to TRBJ2-1; TRBD2 aligns across 9 bases. The CDR3 has 18 amino acids. Germline CDR1 reads SGHDT; CDR2 reads YYEEEE. After removal of 2 bases from V and 2 bases from J, the junction contained 11 bases not matched to a gene. CDR3 loop: CASSLYGSGSIAYNEQFF. The CDR3 nucleotides are TGTGCCAGCAGCTTATATGGTAGCGGGAGTATAGCCTACAATGAGCAGTTCTTC.

This clone was detected once. V is TRBV19 and J is TRBJ2-1; D gene ambiguous. The CDR3 has 11 amino acids. Germline-derived CDR1 and CDR2 are LNHDA and SQIVND (reference sequence). Trimming left V 9 bases short and J 8 bases short, with 11 bases between. CDR3 in amino acids: CARPFWDEQFF. The DNA for the CDR3 is TGTGCCAGGCCCTTCTGGGATGAGCAGTTCTTC.

V and J are TRBV19 and TRBJ1-1, with TRBD1 as a possible D gene (5 bases). CDR1 is LNHDA and CDR2 is SQIVND in the germline V gene (reference sequence). The CDR3 is 14 amino acids. V was clipped by 5 bases and J by 6 bases, with 16 bases between them. The CDR3 DNA reads as TGTGCCAGTAGTCCCCCAGTGAGGGGCTCTGAAGCTTTCTTT. Translation gives CASSPPVRGSEAFF.

The table lists this clone with a count of one. The V and J genes are TRBV6-5 and TRBJ2-3, with D uncertain. Trimming cost V 8 bases and J 2 bases, with 17 bases left between them. CDR3 length equals 15 residues. Germline V gene lookup returns CDR1 MNHEY and CDR2 SVGAGI. The CDR3 protein is CASGVGGSPTDTQYF. CDR3 sequence (DNA): TGTGCCAGCGGGGTGGGCGGATCCCCCACAGATACGCAGTATTTT.

This chain links TRBV7-2 with TRBJ2-3; 8 bases align to TRBD1. The trim removed 3 bases at V and 4 bases at J, leaving 9 bases unmatched. Germline loops: CDR1 SGHTA, CDR2 FQGNSA. This CDR3 comprises 16 residues. In DNA form, the CDR3 reads TGTGCCAGCAGCTTGGTCAGGGGGCTTGGGGCAGATACGCAGTATTTT. Encoded protein: CASSLVRGLGADTQYF.

This clone was counted once. This chain uses TRBV19 with TRBJ1-6; maybe TRBD1 (6 bases). V lost 0 bases and J lost 7, with 16 bases in between. Germline lookup yields CDR1 LNHDA and CDR2 SQIVND (reference sequence). This CDR3 has 17 amino acids. CDR3 residues: CASSIDRRGSGNSPLHF. The CDR3 DNA sequence: TGTGCCAGTAGTATAGATCGCAGGGGATCGGGGAATTCACCCCTCCACTTT. Using reference TRBV19 and TRBJ1-6 for the parts outside the CDR3, the full variable domain is DGGITQSPKYLFRKEGQNVTLSCEQNLNHDAMYWYRQDPGQGLRLIYYSQIVNDFQKGDIAEGYSVSREKKESFPLTVTSAQKNPTAFYLCASSIDRRGSGNSPLHFGNGTRLTVT.

V gene TRBV19 combines with J gene TRBJ1-1; D may be TRBD1 (5 bases). CDR3 length equals 14 residues. Trimming took 4 bases from V and 0 from J, leaving 9 bases between them. CDR1 is LNHDA and CDR2 is SQIVND in the germline V gene (reference sequence). CDR3 region: CASSNRQMNTEAFF. The DNA of the CDR3 is TGTGCCAGTAGTAACAGGCAAATGAACACTGAAGCTTTCTTT.

The rearrangement uses TRBV25-1 and TRBJ2-3; 7 positions match TRBD1. Unmatched junction bases numbered 7, after V lost 7 bases and J lost 0 bases. This CDR3 comprises 15 residues. Germline V gene data show CDR1 as MGHDK and CDR2 as SYGVNS. The CDR3 nucleotides are TGTGCCAGCACCCCGGGACAGCCGAGCACAGATACGCAGTATTTT. This gives the protein CASTPGQPSTDTQYF. Combining the CDR3 with reference TRBV25-1 and TRBJ2-3 gives the whole variable domain EADIYQTPRYLVIGTGKKITLECSQTMGHDKMYWYQQDPGMELHLIHYSYGVNSTEKGDLSSESTVSRIRTEHFPLTLESARPSHTSQYLCASTPGQPSTDTQYFGPGTRLTVL.

The V call is TRBV28, the J call TRBJ2-1; 10 bases line up with TRBD2. Germline CDR1 MDHEN, CDR2 SYDVKM. This CDR3 is 18 amino acids long. Trimming at V came to 4 bases and at J to 2 bases, leaving 11 bases not matched to a gene. The CDR3 here is CASSSPSGRARTYNEQFF. The CDR3 nucleotides read TGTGCCAGCAGTTCGCCCAGCGGGAGGGCCCGAACCTACAATGAGCAGTTCTTC.

The CDR3 loop reads CASSFSQGVETQYF. The CDR3 nucleotides read TGTGCCAGCAGTTTCTCGCAGGGGGTCGAGACCCAGTACTTC. The rearrangement uses TRBV6-5 and TRBJ2-5; the match to TRBD1 covers 7 bases. The V gene end was trimmed by 4 bases and the J gene end by 5 bases; junction bases not matched to a gene: 7. The CDR3 is 14 residues long. The V gene's germline CDR1 is MNHEY and CDR2 SVGAGI.

The chain recombines TRBV11-3 with TRBJ2-2, with 7 bases aligning to TRBD1. CDR3 length equals 14 residues. Germline-derived CDR1 and CDR2 are SGHNT and YENEEA. Trimming at V came to 5 bases and at J to 4 bases, leaving 4 bases not matched to a gene. The CDR3 loop is CASSKQGITGELFF. CDR3 DNA sequence: TGTGCCAGCAGCAAACAGGGGATCACCGGGGAGCTGTTTTTT.